Presented here are 4 T cell receptor beta chains from one specimen sequenced in a study of blood T cell repertoires in COVID-19. Profiling relied on immunoSEQ multiplex PCR, and the TCRdb table lists in-frame clones only, not all of them. Of about 380,000 clones detected, more than 75% appear once; the ten largest clones hold approximately 3%. Sequencing was done on a sample of PBMCs or T cells enriched from blood (not recorded which). The source is a woman aged 25 to 39 who had recovered from COVID-19.

This chain uses TRBV29-1 with TRBJ2-5; D is undetermined. Trimming removed 6 bases from V and 5 bases from J, with 13 bases in between. There are 12 residues in the CDR3. Germline CDR1 is SQVTM and CDR2 is ANQGSEA. The CDR3 protein is CSVAKPEETQYF. The CDR3 DNA follows: TGCAGCGTCGCAAAACCCGAGGAGACCCAGTACTTC.

This chain connects TRBV5-6 to TRBJ2-7; 8 bases map to TRBD1. Germline CDR1 and CDR2: SGHDT and YYEEEE. The CDR3 runs 12 residues. V gave up 3 bases and J gave up 9 bases; unmatched junction bases: 5. The CDR3 DNA reads as TGTGCCAGCAGCTCCACAGGGGGAGTGCAGTACTTC. Its translation: CASSSTGGVQYF. Full variable domain (rest looked up from reference TRBV5-6 and TRBJ2-7): DAGVTQSPTHLIKTRGQQVTLRCSPKSGHDTVSWYQQALGQGPQFIFQYYEEEERQRGNFPDRFSGHQFPNYSSELNVNALLLGDSALYLCASSSTGGVQYFGPGTRLTVT.

This rearrangement joins TRBV9 to TRBJ1-6; TRBD1 is a possible D gene (6 bases). This CDR3 region has 14 residues. Germline CDR1 reads SGDLS; CDR2 reads YYNGEE. The germline V and J ends were trimmed by 0 bases and 6 bases, with 7 bases remaining between them. This chain's CDR3 is CASSVVGGNSPLHF. The DNA of the CDR3 is TGTGCCAGCAGCGTAGTAGGGGGTAATTCACCCCTCCACTTT.

This chain connects TRBV12-3 or TRBV12-4 to TRBJ1-2; D is perhaps TRBD1 (6 bases). The V and J ends lost 4 bases and 7 bases respectively, with 10 bases between them. This CDR3 is built from 12 residues. The chain's CDR3 is CASSWTVSGYTF. The CDR3 DNA sequence: TGTGCCAGCAGTTGGACAGTTAGTGGCTACACCTTC.